A single sample gave rise to the 9 T cell receptor beta chains below, sequenced in a study of CD8 T cells in ankylosing spondylitis. TCRdb analysed the 5' RACE reads with MiXCR anew, one entry per CDR3 protein. The table shows more than 650,000 distinct CDR3 sequences, with 12% occurring only once. Study-wide results and caveats: A motif in TCR beta, a set of under 10 highly homologous variants, appeared characteristic of ankylosing spondylitis blood.

These receptors have no known antigen. Sequencing was carried out using blood, either unsorted or a sorted T cell fraction (not recorded which). The receptors derive from a male donor with ankylosing spondylitis.

This clonotype was counted a few times. This rearrangement joins TRBV2 to TRBJ2-5; D is unclear. V shed 4 bases and J shed 5 bases, with 14 bases lying between them. The CDR3 has 14 residues. The germline V gene encodes CDR1 SNHLY and CDR2 FYNNEI. CDR3 loop: CASSVWLVGETQYF. In nucleotides, the CDR3 is TGTGCCAGCAGTGTTTGGCTAGTGGGTGAGACCCAGTACTTC.

The chain is built from TRBV7-2 and TRBJ2-1; no clear D gene. The CDR3 is 16 residues long. Trimming pared 5 bases from V and 3 bases from J, leaving 17 bases between. Germline CDR1 is SGHTA and CDR2 is FQGNSA. The DNA of the CDR3 is TGTGCCAGCAGCCTCAGTATGATTGGCGGCTACAATGAGCAGTTCTTC. This encodes CASSLSMIGGYNEQFF.

The chain links TRBV5-1 to TRBJ2-5; the D is unclear. The CDR3 spans 16 residues. V was shortened by 4 bases and J by 5 bases, with 21 bases between the two germline ends. Germline V CDR1 and CDR2: SGHRS, YFSETQ. The CDR3 region is CASSPRSHIVGETQYF. The CDR3 nucleotides read TGCGCCAGCAGCCCTCGGTCCCACATCGTGGGGGAGACCCAGTACTTC.

The rearrangement links TRBV24-1 to TRBJ2-5; D is possibly TRBD1 or TRBD2 (6 bases each). CDR1 is KGHDR, CDR2 SFDVKD, per germline. The V end was cut by 4 bases, the J end by 5 bases, with 16 bases between. This CDR3 spans 15 amino acids. The CDR3 DNA reads as TGTGCCACCAGTGACCCCGGCAGGGGAGGTGAGACCCAGTACTTC. Translated: CATSDPGRGGETQYF.

At least ten counts were recorded for this clonotype. The rearrangement joins TRBV4-2 to TRBJ2-7, with 11 bases fitting TRBD1. This CDR3 region has 15 residues. The germline CDR1 and CDR2 sequences are LGHNA and YNFKEQ. V lost 1 base, J lost 3 bases, and 2 bases stayed unmatched. The CDR3 nucleotides read TGTGCCAGCAGCCAAGGGGGGACAGGGGGCTACGAGCAGTACTTC. Amino acid sequence: CASSQGGTGGYEQYF.

The table lists this clonotype with a few counts. V is TRBV7-2 and J is TRBJ1-1, with D possibly being TRBD1 (5 bases). Germline V lookup: CDR1 SGHTA, CDR2 FQGNSA. Trimming took off 2 bases at V and 3 bases at J, with 16 bases between the two ends. This CDR3 is 16 amino acids long. CDR3 sequence (DNA): TGTGCCAGCAGCTTATGGGGACTGCCGGTGGACACTGAAGCTTTCTTT. Amino acids: CASSLWGLPVDTEAFF.

This clonotype showed up many times. The CDR3 DNA follows: TGTGCCAGCAGCTCATTAGCGGGAGAGGCCGAGCAGTACTTC. Its translation is CASSSLAGEAEQYF. The chain carries TRBV5-6 and TRBJ2-7; 9 positions match TRBD2. Losses at the gene ends were 3 bases for V and 6 bases for J; bases not matched to a gene: 7. The CDR3 sequence is 14 residues long. In germline, CDR1 is SGHDT, CDR2 YYEEEE.

This clonotype was counted at least ten times. The CDR3 region is CASSRTTDQLDGYTF. The CDR3 region has the DNA TGCGCCAGCTCGAGAACTACTGACCAGCTCGATGGCTACACCTTC. The gene calls are TRBV5-1 and TRBJ1-2; D unclear. There are 15 residues in the CDR3. The germline V and J ends were trimmed by 7 bases and 6 bases, with 22 bases remaining between them. The germline gives CDR1 SGHRS, CDR2 YFSETQ.

This clonotype was recorded a few times. The rearrangement joins TRBV21-1 to TRBJ2-3; the DNA was not used to check the table's D call, TRBD1. TRBV21-1 is tagged as a pseudogene. The CDR3 consists of 16 residues. The CDR3 region is CASSKADRGRTDTQYF. In DNA, the CDR3 is TGTGCCAGCAGCAAAGCTGACAGGGGACGCACAGATACGCAGTATTTT.